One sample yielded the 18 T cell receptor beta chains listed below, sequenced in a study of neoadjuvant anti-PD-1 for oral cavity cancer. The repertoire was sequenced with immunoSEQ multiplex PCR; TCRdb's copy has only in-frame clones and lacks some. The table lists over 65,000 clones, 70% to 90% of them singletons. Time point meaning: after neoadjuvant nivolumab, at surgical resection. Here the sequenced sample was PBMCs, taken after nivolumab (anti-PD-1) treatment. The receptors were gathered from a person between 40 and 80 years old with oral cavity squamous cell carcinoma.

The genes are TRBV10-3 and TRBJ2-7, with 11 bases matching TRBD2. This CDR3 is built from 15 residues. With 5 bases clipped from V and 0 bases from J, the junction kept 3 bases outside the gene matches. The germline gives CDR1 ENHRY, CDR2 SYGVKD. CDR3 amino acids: CAISPGTSGSYEQYF. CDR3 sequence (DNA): TGTGCCATCAGTCCCGGGACTAGCGGCTCCTACGAGCAGTACTTC.

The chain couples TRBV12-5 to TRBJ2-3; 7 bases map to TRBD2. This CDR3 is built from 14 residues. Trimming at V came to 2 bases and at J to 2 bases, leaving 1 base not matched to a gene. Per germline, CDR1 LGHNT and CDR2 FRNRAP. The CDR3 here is CASGLSGTTDTQYF. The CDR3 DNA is TGTGCTAGTGGTTTGAGCGGGACCACAGATACGCAGTATTTT.

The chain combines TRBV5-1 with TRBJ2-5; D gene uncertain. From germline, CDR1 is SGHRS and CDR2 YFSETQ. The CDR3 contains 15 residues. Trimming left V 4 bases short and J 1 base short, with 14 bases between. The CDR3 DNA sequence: TGCGCCAGCAGCCGCTCGGCGGCGGCCCAAGAGACCCAGTACTTC. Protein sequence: CASSRSAAAQETQYF.

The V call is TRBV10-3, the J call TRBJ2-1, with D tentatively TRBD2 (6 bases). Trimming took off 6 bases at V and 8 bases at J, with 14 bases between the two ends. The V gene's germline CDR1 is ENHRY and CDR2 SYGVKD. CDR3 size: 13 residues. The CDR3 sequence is CAIRQEGGDEQFF. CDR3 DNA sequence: TGTGCCATCAGGCAGGAGGGTGGGGATGAGCAGTTCTTC.

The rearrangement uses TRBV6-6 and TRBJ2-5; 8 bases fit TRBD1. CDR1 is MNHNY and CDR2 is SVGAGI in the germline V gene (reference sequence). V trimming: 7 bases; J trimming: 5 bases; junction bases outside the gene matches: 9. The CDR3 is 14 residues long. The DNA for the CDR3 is TGTGCCAGCACCTACCAGGGGGCCGGGGAGACCCAGTACTTC. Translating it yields CASTYQGAGETQYF.

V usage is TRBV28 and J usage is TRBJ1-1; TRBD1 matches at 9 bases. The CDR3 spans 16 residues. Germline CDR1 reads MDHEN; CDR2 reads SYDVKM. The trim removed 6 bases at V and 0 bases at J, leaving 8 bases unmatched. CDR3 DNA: TGTGCCAGCAGAATTAGACAGGGGGTAATGAACACTGAAGCTTTCTTT. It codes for CASRIRQGVMNTEAFF. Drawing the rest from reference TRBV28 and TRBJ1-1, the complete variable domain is DVKVTQSSRYLVKRTGEKVFLECVQDMDHENMFWYRQDPGLGLRLIYFSYDVKMKEKGDIPEGYSVSREKKERFSLILESASTNQTSMYLCASRIRQGVMNTEAFFGQGTRLTVV.

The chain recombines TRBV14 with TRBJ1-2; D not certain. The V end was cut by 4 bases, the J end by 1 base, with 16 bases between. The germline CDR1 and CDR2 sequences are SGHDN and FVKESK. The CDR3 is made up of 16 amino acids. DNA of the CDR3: TGTGCCAGCAGCCCCCTTGAGCGACGGAATAACTATGGCTACACCTTC. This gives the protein CASSPLERRNNYGYTF.

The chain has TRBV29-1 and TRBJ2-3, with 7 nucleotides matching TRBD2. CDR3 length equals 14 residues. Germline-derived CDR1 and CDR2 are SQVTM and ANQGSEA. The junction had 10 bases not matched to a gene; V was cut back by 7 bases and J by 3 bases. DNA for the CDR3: TGCAGCGCCCGCTTCAGGGAGGGAACAGATACGCAGTATTTT. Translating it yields CSARFREGTDTQYF.

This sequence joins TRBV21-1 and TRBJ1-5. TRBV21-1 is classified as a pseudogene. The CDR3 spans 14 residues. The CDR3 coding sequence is TGTGCCAGCAGCACGAGGGATAGCAATCAGCCCCAGCATTTT. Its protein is CASSTRDSNQPQHF.

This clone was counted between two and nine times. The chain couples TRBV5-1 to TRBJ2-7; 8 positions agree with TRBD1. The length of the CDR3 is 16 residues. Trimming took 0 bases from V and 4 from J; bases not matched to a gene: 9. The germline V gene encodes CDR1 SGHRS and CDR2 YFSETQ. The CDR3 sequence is CASSLAPTGEAYEQYF. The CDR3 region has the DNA TGCGCCAGCAGCTTGGCCCCGACAGGGGAGGCGTACGAGCAGTACTTC.

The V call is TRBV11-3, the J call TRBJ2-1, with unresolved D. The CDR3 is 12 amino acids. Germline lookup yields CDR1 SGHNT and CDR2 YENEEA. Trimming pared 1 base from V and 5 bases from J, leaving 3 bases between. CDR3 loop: CASSLADNEQFF. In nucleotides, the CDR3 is TGTGCCAGCAGCTTAGCCGACAATGAGCAGTTCTTC.

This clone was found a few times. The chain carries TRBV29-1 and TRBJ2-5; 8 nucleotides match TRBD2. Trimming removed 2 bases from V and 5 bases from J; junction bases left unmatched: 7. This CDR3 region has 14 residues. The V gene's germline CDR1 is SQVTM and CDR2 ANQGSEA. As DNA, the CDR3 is TGCAGCGTTGAAACTAGCGGTCCCAGGGAGACCCAGTACTTC. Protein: CSVETSGPRETQYF.

Here the CDR3 DNA reads TGTGCCAGCAGTGAGGTAACAGGGAATCAGCCCCAGCATTTT. It translates to CASSEVTGNQPQHF. The chain recombines TRBV6-1 with TRBJ1-5; D is perhaps TRBD1 (6 bases). Trimming took 3 bases from V and 4 from J, leaving 10 bases between them. Germline lookup yields CDR1 MNHNS and CDR2 SASEGT. This CDR3 has 14 amino acids.

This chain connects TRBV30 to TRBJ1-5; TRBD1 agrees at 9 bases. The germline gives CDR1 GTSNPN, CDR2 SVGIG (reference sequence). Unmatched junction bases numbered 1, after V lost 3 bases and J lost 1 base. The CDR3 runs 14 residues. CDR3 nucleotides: TGTGCCTGGAGGGGACAGGGAAGCAATCAGCCCCAGCATTTT. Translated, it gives CAWRGQGSNQPQHF.

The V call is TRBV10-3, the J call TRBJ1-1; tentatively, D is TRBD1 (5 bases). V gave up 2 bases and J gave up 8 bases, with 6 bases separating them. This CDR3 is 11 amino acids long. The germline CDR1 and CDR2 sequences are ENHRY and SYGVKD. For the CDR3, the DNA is TGTGCCATCAGTGAGGGGGCAGAAGCTTTCTTT. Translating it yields CAISEGAEAFF.

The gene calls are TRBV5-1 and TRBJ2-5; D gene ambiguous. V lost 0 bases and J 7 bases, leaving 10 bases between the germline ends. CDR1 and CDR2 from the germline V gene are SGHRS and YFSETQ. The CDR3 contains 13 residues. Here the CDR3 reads CASSLELEGTQYF. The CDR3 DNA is TGCGCCAGCAGCTTGGAATTGGAAGGGACCCAGTACTTC.

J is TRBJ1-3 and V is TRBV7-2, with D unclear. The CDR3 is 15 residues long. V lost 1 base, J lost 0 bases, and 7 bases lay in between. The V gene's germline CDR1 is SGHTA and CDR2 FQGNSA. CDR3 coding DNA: TGTGCCAGCAGCTTAGGACCGAGCTCTGGAAACACCATATATTTT. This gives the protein CASSLGPSSGNTIYF.

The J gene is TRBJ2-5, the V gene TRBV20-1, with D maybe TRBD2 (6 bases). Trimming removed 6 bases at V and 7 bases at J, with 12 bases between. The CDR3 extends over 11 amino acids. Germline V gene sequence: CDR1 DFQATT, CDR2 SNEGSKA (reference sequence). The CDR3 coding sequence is TGCAGTGCCCCTACCGGGGGGACCCAGTACTTC. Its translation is CSAPTGGTQYF.